This T cell receptor (beta chain) was sequenced in a study of shared clonotypes between healthy human individuals. Profiling relied on immunoSEQ multiplex PCR, and the TCRdb table lists in-frame clones only, not all of them. The data show over a million clones, approximately 98.5% seen once. Trimming removed 4 bases at V and 0 bases at J, with 11 bases between. Germline V gives CDR1 SGHRS, CDR2 YFSETQ. The CDR3 spans 15 residues. The sequencing sample was made of naive CD4+ T cells sorted from blood. Documented subset: CD45RA+ positively selected. This TCR was sampled from a man aged 25-45 years in good health. This sequence joins TRBV5-1 and TRBJ1-5, with D unclear. The CDR3 spells CASSPDSGSNQPQHF. CDR3 nucleotide sequence: TGCGCCAGCAGCCCCGACTCAGGTAGCAATCAGCCCCAGCATTTT.